This T cell receptor (beta chain) was sequenced during a study of human T cells and chemical hapten exposure. Each cDNA molecule in the library carried unique molecular identifiers. Original processing methods: Sequenced samples showed a median of roughly 99,000 TCRs each, with counts running from around 20,000 to 690,000. TCRdb processed the reads anew with MiXCR; each CDR3 protein has one entry. The V and J calls, along with clone size, are taken from TCRdb and not from the paper's own processing. The sample contains about 120,000 distinct CDR3 sequences, about 8.9% of which appear only once. Total RNA came from unfractionated whole blood. Germline V gives CDR1 MNHEY, CDR2 SVGEGT. Trimming took off 2 bases at V and 5 bases at J, with 1 base between the two ends. CDR3 length: 11 amino acids.

The chain has TRBV6-2 or TRBV6-3 and TRBJ2-1; D gene uncertain. What was sequenced was whole blood. This receptor was identified in a human donor in good health. Some clones in this sample may be carry-over from other donors' samples. The CDR3 loop is CASSYNNEQFF. The CDR3 DNA reads as TGTGCCAGCAGTTACAACAATGAGCAGTTCTTC.